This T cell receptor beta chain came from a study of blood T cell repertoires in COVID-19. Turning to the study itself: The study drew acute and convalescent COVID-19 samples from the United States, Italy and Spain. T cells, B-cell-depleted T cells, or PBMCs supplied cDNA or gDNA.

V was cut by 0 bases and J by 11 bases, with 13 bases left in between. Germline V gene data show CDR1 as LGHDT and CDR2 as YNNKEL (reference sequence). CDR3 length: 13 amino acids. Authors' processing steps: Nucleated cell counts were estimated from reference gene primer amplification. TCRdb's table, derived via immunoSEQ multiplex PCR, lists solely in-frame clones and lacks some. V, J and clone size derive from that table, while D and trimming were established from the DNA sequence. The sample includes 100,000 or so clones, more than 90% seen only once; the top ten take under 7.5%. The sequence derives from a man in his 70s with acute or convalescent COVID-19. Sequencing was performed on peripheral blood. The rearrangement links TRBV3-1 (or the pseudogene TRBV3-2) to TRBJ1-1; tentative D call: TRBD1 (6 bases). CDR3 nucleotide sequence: TGTGCCAGCAGCCAAGACGTCAGGGACAAGGCTTTCTTT. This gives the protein CASSQDVRDKAFF.